Listed here is a single TCR beta chain. This clonotype was counted many times. Its antigen is unknown. Qualities for individual bases were not recorded, and no much larger clone is one base off. This entry belongs to a study of CD8+CD57+ T cells in acquired aplastic anemia (dated by TCRdb to the late 2010s). In the study overall: DNA extracted from sorted CD4+ and CD8+ cells had a mean of about 3.3 ug, with a range of roughly 0.18 to 27.4 ug. A CD8+CD57+ expansion meant a frequency higher than the mean frequency seen in healthy subjects.

The CDR3 contains 17 residues, cysteine and phenylalanine counted. Only the CDR3 region is kept as DNA, spanning 51 bases read in frame from base 1. Looking up the germline V gene (reference sequence) yields CDR1 WNHNN and CDR2 SYGVQD. At the junction V is shortened by 6 bases and J by 6 bases; bases outside the gene matches: 13. What the work shows at the level of the full study, not this receptor alone: CD8+ Simpson's diversity did not differ significantly between patients and healthy controls (P=0.060). Roughly 30 CD8+ CDR3 sequences were shared between patients and controls but appeared highly expressed in patients and within their immunodominant clones.

Genomic DNA was used as template for profiling of TCR beta VDJ combinations and CDR3 sequences. An Illumina HiSeq 2000 was used for TCR repertoire sequencing. From the authors' description of their analysis: TRBV/TRBJ rearrangement plots, CDR3 size and DJ length profiles, and Simpson's diversity index were used to evaluate the repertoires. The immunodominant clone was defined as the most abundant DNA sequence in deep sequencing data. CDR3 amino acid sequences were checked for sharing across subjects and were also compared against the VDJdb database and published repertoires. The public reads were quality trimmed at Q25 with fastp and then assembled into clones with MiXCR by TCRdb, keeping productive beta chains. Rows with one shared CDR3 protein collapse into an entry with the most common genes and DNA. The V and J calls, along with clone size, are taken from TCRdb and not from the paper's own processing. The sample includes 450,000 to 600,000 distinct CDR3 sequences, with about a third observed a single time. Together, the top ten hold roughly 0.89% of the sample.

Flow cytometry had shown CD8+CD57+ cell expansion in the patients selected for sequencing. Every patient had severe acquired aplastic anemia, diagnosed using the International Study of Aplastic Anemia and Agranulocytosis and Camitta criteria. No therapy had been received by the patients at the time of blood sampling. The study deep-sequenced TCR repertoires of sorted CD4+ and CD8+ blood T cells from severe aplastic anemia patients and healthy subjects. Patients were enrolled under clinicaltrials.gov protocols 00001620, 01623167, 00001397, 00071045, 00081523 and 00961064 in the USA. Ficoll-Paque density gradient centrifugation was used to isolate peripheral blood mononuclear cells. Before DNA was extracted, CD4+ and CD8+ T cells were sorted using either FACS or magnetic beads.

Sequencing input: sorted CD4+, CD8+, or CD8+CD57+ T cells (not recorded which) from PBMCs. This receptor was taken from a human donor with aplastic anemia. The chain joins TRBV10-1 to TRBJ2-2, with 10 middle bases fitting TRBD1. Here is the DNA: TGCGCCAGCAGCCTATCCCGACAGGGGGCTAACGCCGGGGAGCTGTTTTTT. This translates into CASSLSRQGANAGELFF.